The sequence of this T cell receptor (beta chain) was determined in a study of blood T cells in healthy people across ages. Together with a sample-barcoded 5' primer, a J-beta primer mix was included in a second PCR lasting about 6 to 11 cycles. Per sample, CDR3-containing paired-end reads numbered at least 2.5 million. MiXCR, applied by TCRdb to the 5' RACE reads, yields one record per CDR3 protein. The sample records 1.5 million to 2 million distinct CDR3 sequences, approximately 50% being singletons. J gave up 6 bases and V 6 bases, and 6 bases lay outside the gene matches. CDR3 length equals 12 residues. Germline CDR1 is DFQATT and CDR2 is SNEGSKA (reference sequence). Overall study results and limits: Whereas aged donors had fewer naive CD4+ cells, long-lived donors had more of them and higher diversity. A strong correlation was found between TCR beta diversity and the percentage of naive T cells.

The sample holds a few counts of this clonotype. Its antigen is unidentified. Material: blood. This TCR derives from a woman in her 40s in good health. The chain carries TRBV20-1 and TRBJ2-3, with 7 bases matching TRBD1. This CDR3 is CSAKTGSDTQYF. The CDR3 bases are TGCAGTGCAAAGACAGGGTCCGATACGCAGTATTTT.